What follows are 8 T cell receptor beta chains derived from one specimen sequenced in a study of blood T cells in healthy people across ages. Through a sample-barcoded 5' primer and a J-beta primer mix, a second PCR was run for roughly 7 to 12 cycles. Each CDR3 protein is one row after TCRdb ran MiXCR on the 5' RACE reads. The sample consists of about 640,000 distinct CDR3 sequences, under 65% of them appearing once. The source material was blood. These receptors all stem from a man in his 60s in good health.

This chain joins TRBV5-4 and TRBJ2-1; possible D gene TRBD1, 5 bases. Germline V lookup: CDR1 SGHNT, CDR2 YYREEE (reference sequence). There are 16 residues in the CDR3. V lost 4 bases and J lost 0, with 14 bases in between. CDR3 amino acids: CASSPGGALSYNEQFF. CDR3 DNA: TGTGCCAGCAGCCCAGGTGGGGCTCTCTCCTACAATGAGCAGTTCTTC.

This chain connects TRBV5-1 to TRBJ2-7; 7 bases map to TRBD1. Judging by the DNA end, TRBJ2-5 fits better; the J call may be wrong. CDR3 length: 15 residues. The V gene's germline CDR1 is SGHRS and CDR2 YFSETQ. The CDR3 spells CASSANEGGRETQYF. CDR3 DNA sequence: TGCGCCAGCAGCGCAAACGAAGGGGGCAGGGAGACCCAGTACTTC.

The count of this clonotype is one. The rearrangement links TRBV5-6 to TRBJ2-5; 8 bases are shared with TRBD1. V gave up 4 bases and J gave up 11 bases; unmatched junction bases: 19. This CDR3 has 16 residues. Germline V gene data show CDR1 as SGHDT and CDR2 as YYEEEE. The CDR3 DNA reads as TGTGCCAGCAGCCCTCAACCGGGACAGGACCTGGGGGAGCAGTACTTC. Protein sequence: CASSPQPGQDLGEQYF.

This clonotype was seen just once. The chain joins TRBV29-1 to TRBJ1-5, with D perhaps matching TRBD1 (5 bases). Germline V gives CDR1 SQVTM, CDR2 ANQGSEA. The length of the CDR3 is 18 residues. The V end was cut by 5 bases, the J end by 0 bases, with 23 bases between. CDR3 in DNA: TGCAGCGTTCCCGCGGGGGAGTTCGATAGATATAGCAATCAGCCCCAGCATTTT. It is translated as CSVPAGEFDRYSNQPQHF.

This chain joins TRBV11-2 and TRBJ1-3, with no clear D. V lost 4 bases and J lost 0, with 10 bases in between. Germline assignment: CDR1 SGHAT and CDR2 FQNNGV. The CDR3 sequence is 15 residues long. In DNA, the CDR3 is TGTGCCAGCAGCTCTGGTCGCTACTCTGGAAACACCATATATTTT. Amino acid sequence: CASSSGRYSGNTIYF. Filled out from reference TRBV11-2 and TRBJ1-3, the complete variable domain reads EAGVAQSPRYKIIEKRQSVAFWCNPISGHATLYWYQQILGQGPKLLIQFQNNGVVDDSQLPKDRFSAERLKGVDSTLKIQPAKLEDSAVYLCASSSGRYSGNTIYFGEGSWLTVV.

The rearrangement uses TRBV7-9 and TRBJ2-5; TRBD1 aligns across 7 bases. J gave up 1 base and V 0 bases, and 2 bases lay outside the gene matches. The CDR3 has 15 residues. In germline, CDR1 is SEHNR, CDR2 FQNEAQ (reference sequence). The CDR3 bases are TGTGCCAGCAGCTTAGCTGGGACAGTCCAAGAGACCCAGTACTTC. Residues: CASSLAGTVQETQYF.

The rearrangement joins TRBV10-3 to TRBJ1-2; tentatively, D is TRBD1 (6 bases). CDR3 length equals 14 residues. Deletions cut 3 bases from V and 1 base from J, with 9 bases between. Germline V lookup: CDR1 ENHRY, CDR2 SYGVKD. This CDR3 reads CAISDRGFNYGYTF. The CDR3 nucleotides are TGTGCCATCAGTGACAGGGGATTTAACTATGGCTACACCTTC.

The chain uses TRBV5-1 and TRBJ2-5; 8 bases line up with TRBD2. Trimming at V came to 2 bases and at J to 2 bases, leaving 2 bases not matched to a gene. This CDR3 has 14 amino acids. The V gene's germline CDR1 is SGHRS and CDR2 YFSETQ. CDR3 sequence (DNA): TGCGCCAGCAGCTTCATAGCGGGACAAGAGACCCAGTACTTC. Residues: CASSFIAGQETQYF. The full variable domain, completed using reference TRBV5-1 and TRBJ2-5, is KAGVTQTPRYLIKTRGQQVTLSCSPISGHRSVSWYQQTPGQGLQFLFEYFSETQRNKGNFPGRFSGRQFSNSRSEMNVSTLELGDSALYLCASSFIAGQETQYFGPGTRLLVL.